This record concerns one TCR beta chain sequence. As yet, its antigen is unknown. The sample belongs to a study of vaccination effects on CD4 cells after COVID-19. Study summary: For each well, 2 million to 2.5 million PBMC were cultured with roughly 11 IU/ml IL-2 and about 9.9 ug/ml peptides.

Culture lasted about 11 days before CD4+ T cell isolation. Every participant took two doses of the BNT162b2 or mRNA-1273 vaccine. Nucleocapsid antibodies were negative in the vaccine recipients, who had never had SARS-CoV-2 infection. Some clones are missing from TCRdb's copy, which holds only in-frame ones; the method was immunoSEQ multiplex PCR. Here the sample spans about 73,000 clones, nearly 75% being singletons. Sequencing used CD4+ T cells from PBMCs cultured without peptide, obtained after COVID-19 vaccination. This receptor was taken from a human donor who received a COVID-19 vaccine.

DNA for the CDR3: TGCGCCAGCAGTGGTTCGAAAAGGCCACAAGATACGCAGTATTTT. Protein sequence: CASSGSKRPQDTQYF. The V call is TRBV10-1, the J call TRBJ2-3; D ambiguous. Germline V gene lookup returns CDR1 WNHNN and CDR2 SYGVQD (reference sequence). CDR3 size: 15 residues. Trimming removed 4 bases from V and 5 bases from J, with 16 bases in between.